The 21 T cell receptor beta chains presented below share a single source sample, sequenced in a study of shared clonotypes between healthy human individuals (dated by TCRdb to about 2020). The library was generated by the immunoSEQ multiplex PCR assay. The table was pulled from immuneACCESS by TCRdb, which kept in-frame rearrangements only. Such tables lose some clones; where checked, under half of the loss comes from unresolved V genes, and the rest has no known cause. In all, the sample holds millions of clones, and roughly nine tenths of those were seen once. The ten largest clones take up over 0.12% of the sample. Source material: naive CD4+ T cells sorted from blood. According to the study, the label for this sample's cell subset or site signals: CD45RA+ positively selected. The receptors here all came from a man younger than 30 in good health.

This clone was counted once. The chain combines TRBV30 with TRBJ2-4, with D tentatively TRBD1 or TRBD2 (7 bases each). Germline V gives CDR1 GTSNPN, CDR2 SVGIG (reference sequence). CDR3 length equals 15 residues. V lost 8 bases and J lost 1, with 18 bases in between. The CDR3 DNA follows: TGTGCCATCCAGGGGGGGGGCGCTGCCAAAAACATTCAGTACTTC. This sequence encodes CAIQGGGAAKNIQYF.

The CDR3 sequence is CASSGLAGHEQYF. The CDR3, as DNA: TGTGCCAGCAGTGGGTTAGCGGGACACGAGCAGTACTTC. This chain links TRBV2 with TRBJ2-7; TRBD2 agrees at 8 bases. The germline V gene has CDR1 SNHLY and CDR2 FYNNEI. V lost 4 bases to trimming and J lost 5 bases; unmatched junction nucleotides: 4. There are 13 residues in the CDR3.

The J gene is TRBJ1-2, the V gene TRBV10-2, with 11 bases fitting TRBD1. Germline loops: CDR1 WSHSY, CDR2 SAAADI. This CDR3 is built from 14 residues. J was trimmed by 9 bases and V by 7 bases; bases with no gene match: 10. The CDR3 protein is CASIQGGQGGSYTF. CDR3 bases: TGCGCCAGCATCCAAGGGGGACAGGGGGGAAGCTACACCTTC.

This sequence joins TRBV6-5 and TRBJ2-5; no clear D. Trimming left V 0 bases short and J 0 bases short, with 8 bases between. The CDR3 has 15 residues. Germline V gene sequence: CDR1 MNHEY, CDR2 SVGAGI. DNA for the CDR3: TGTGCCAGCAGTTACTCGATAGGGAACCAAGAGACCCAGTACTTC. It encodes CASSYSIGNQETQYF.

The chain combines TRBV18 with TRBJ2-7; 7 positions agree with TRBD1. Germline CDR1 and CDR2: KGHSH and LQKENI. V dropped 2 bases and J dropped 3; count of bases not matched to a gene: 4. The length of the CDR3 is 14 residues. Here the CDR3 reads CASSPEWDSYEQYF. DNA of the CDR3: TGTGCCAGCTCACCAGAGTGGGACAGCTACGAGCAGTACTTC.

The chain uses TRBV6-6 and TRBJ2-2; TRBD2 aligns across 7 bases. J lost 6 bases, V lost 7 bases, and 11 bases had no gene match. The CDR3 totals 15 residues. Germline V lookup: CDR1 MNHNY, CDR2 SVGAGI (reference sequence). This CDR3 reads CASNDGGEVPGELFF. CDR3 nucleotide sequence: TGTGCCAGCAACGATGGGGGGGAGGTCCCCGGGGAGCTGTTTTTT.

A note on this clone: Other DNA variants within this sample encode the same CDR3. The gene calls are TRBV19 and TRBJ1-3; D is possibly TRBD1 (5 bases). From germline, CDR1 is LNHDA and CDR2 SQIVND (reference sequence). The CDR3 is 13 residues long. V lost 10 bases and J 0 bases, leaving 10 bases between the germline ends. The CDR3 protein is CATRQSSGNTIYF. CDR3 bases: TGTGCCACCAGACAGAGCTCTGGAAACACCATATATTTT.

A single count supports this clone. This CDR3 is CAIRVFRGLVDNSPLHF. Written as DNA, the CDR3 is TGTGCCATCAGGGTCTTTAGGGGGCTCGTTGATAATTCACCCCTCCACTTT. The J gene is TRBJ1-6, the V gene TRBV10-3; 7 bases fit TRBD1. V lost 6 bases to trimming and J lost 5 bases; unmatched junction nucleotides: 13. In germline, CDR1 is ENHRY, CDR2 SYGVKD. This CDR3 has 17 amino acids.

Only a few counts were recorded for this clone. The gene calls are TRBV19 and TRBJ1-5; possibly TRBD1 for D (5 bases). The CDR3 is 15 residues long. The germline V gene has CDR1 LNHDA and CDR2 SQIVND (reference sequence). V was cut by 3 bases and J by 0 bases, with 9 bases left in between. The CDR3: CASSILGVSNQPQHF. CDR3 nucleotides: TGTGCCAGTAGTATTTTGGGGGTTAGCAATCAGCCCCAGCATTTT.

The chain is built from TRBV5-6 and TRBJ2-7; D possibly corresponds to TRBD2 (7 bases). With 5 bases removed from V and 1 base from J, the gap between germline ends came to 10 bases. The germline V gene has CDR1 SGHDT and CDR2 YYEEEE. The CDR3 totals 13 residues. CDR3 DNA: TGTGCCAGCAGGAGGGGGGGTTCCTACGAGCAGTACTTC. This sequence encodes CASRRGGSYEQYF.

This chain links TRBV5-4 with TRBJ1-6, with D possibly TRBD1 on 5 matching bases. Germline CDR1 reads SGHNT; CDR2 reads YYREEE (reference sequence). Trimming stripped 4 bases from V and 10 bases from J, with 18 bases between. This CDR3 has 15 amino acids. Written as DNA, the CDR3 is TGTGCCAGCAGCCCTGGGGCAGGTTATCTCTCACCCCTCCACTTT. This sequence encodes CASSPGAGYLSPLHF.

This clone was detected a few times. Other DNA sequences within the sample encode an identical CDR3. The rearrangement uses TRBV30 and TRBJ1-5; 7 bases are shared with TRBD1. This CDR3 is 12 amino acids long. Per germline, CDR1 GTSNPN and CDR2 SVGIG (reference sequence). V shed 1 base and J 6 bases; nucleotides not matched to a gene: 0. The CDR3 bases are TGTGCCTGGAGTGACAGGGGTCAGCCCCAGCATTTT. Its protein is CAWSDRGQPQHF.

The gene calls are TRBV5-1 and TRBJ1-1, with D hard to call. CDR1 and CDR2 (germline): SGHRS, YFSETQ. The V gene lost 0 bases and the J gene lost 0 bases, with 9 bases spanning the gap. The CDR3 totals 15 residues. The CDR3 spells CASSLGSPLNTEAFF. The CDR3 DNA reads as TGCGCCAGCAGCTTGGGATCCCCGCTGAACACTGAAGCTTTCTTT. The full variable domain, its missing parts supplied by reference TRBV5-1 and TRBJ1-1, is KAGVTQTPRYLIKTRGQQVTLSCSPISGHRSVSWYQQTPGQGLQFLFEYFSETQRNKGNFPGRFSGRQFSNSRSEMNVSTLELGDSALYLCASSLGSPLNTEAFFGQGTRLTVV.

The gene calls are TRBV7-3 and TRBJ2-3, with TRBD2 identical over 12 bases. The V gene's germline CDR1 is SGHTA and CDR2 FQGTGA. The CDR3 covers 15 residues. Unmatched junction bases numbered 6, after V lost 5 bases and J lost 6 bases. CDR3 coding DNA: TGTGCCAGCAGCCCCGCTAGCGGGGGGGCTGATACGCAGTATTTT. This codes for CASSPASGGADTQYF.

This clone was seen once. The chain recombines TRBV6-5 with TRBJ1-2, with D possibly TRBD1 on 5 matching bases. Germline-derived CDR1 and CDR2 are MNHEY and SVGAGI. Trimming took 4 bases from V and 2 from J, leaving 14 bases between them. The CDR3 consists of 15 residues. The CDR3 coding sequence is TGTGCCAGCAGTTCTCTAAGCCGGGGCAACTATGGCTACACCTTC. This gives the protein CASSSLSRGNYGYTF.

The rearrangement links TRBV7-3 to TRBJ1-1, with 7 bases matching TRBD1. Germline CDR1 and CDR2: SGHTA and FQGTGA. V trimming: 1 base; J trimming: 3 bases; junction bases outside the gene matches: 2. The length of the CDR3 is 14 residues. CDR3 coding DNA: TGTGCCAGCAGCTTAAACAGGGGCGACACTGAAGCTTTCTTT. Translation: CASSLNRGDTEAFF.

The chain couples TRBV19 to TRBJ2-5; 8 positions match TRBD2. The CDR3 contains 15 residues. The V gene's germline CDR1 is LNHDA and CDR2 SQIVND (reference sequence). V shed 5 bases, J shed 5 bases, and the junction held 10 bases outside the gene matches. The CDR3 region has the DNA TGTGCCAGTAGTGCCGGGGGGGCACGGGGGGAGACCCAGTACTTC. Its protein product is CASSAGGARGETQYF.

The genes are TRBV5-1 and TRBJ2-5; D gene unclear. Trimming took off 3 bases at V and 6 bases at J, with 18 bases between the two ends. Germline CDR1 and CDR2: SGHRS and YFSETQ. CDR3 size: 15 residues. The CDR3 nucleotides are TGCGCCAGCAGCTACGATGTGACCCCCGCGAAGACCCAGTACTTC. This sequence encodes CASSYDVTPAKTQYF.

Points on this clone: This specimen includes other DNA sequences encoding the same CDR3. The chain uses TRBV18 and TRBJ2-5; 12 positions match TRBD1. This CDR3 contains 16 residues. Germline lookup yields CDR1 KGHSH and CDR2 LQKENI. V was clipped by 2 bases and J by 5 bases; unmatched bases: 6. The CDR3 coding sequence is TGTGCCAGCTCACCAACCGGGACAGGGGGCCGCGAGACCCAGTACTTC. Protein: CASSPTGTGGRETQYF. Complete variable domain (other parts from reference TRBV18 and TRBJ2-5): NAGVMQNPRHLVRRRGQEARLRCSPMKGHSHVYWYRQLPEEGLKFMVYLQKENIIDESGMPKERFSAEFPKEGPSILRIQQVVRGDSAAYFCASSPTGTGGRETQYFGPGTRLLVL.

This rearrangement joins TRBV6-5 to TRBJ1-4; maybe TRBD1 (6 bases). V lost 7 bases and J lost 0, with 9 bases in between. The CDR3 is 14 amino acids. The germline gives CDR1 MNHEY, CDR2 SVGAGI. This CDR3 reads CASKGGATNEKLFF. The CDR3 nucleotides read TGTGCCAGCAAAGGGGGTGCAACTAATGAAAAACTGTTTTTT.

The chain uses TRBV4-1 and TRBJ1-4, with 9 positions matching TRBD1. The CDR3 consists of 14 residues. With 3 bases clipped from V and 12 bases from J, the junction kept 8 bases outside the gene matches. CDR1 is MGHRA and CDR2 is YSYEKL in the germline V gene. CDR3 protein: CASSHPGQGSELFF. The CDR3 coding sequence is TGCGCCAGCAGCCATCCGGGACAGGGTTCGGAACTGTTTTTT.